This is a list of T cell receptor beta chains from one sample in a study of OX40 agonist ivuxolimab in advanced cancers. Sequencing was performed with immunoSEQ multiplex PCR; in TCRdb, only in-frame clones are kept and a portion is missing. Here the sample spans 40,000 to 45,000 clones, approximately 81% being singletons. Source: CD4+ or CD8+ T cells sorted from blood, taken in a trial of the OX40 agonist ivuxolimab. These receptors came from an adult with an advanced solid tumor such as melanoma, head and neck, liver or kidney cancer. Both conserved end residues are part of each CDR3. D genes are given only for firm matches. Some rows mark clone size as missing; the rest say once, few, many or name a class of expanded clone.

V gene: TRBV19; clone size: .; D gene: .; J gene: TRBJ1-6; CDR3 protein: CASSNNRKAGYGSPLHF; CDR3 DNA: TGTGCCAGTAGTAACAACAGGAAAGCGGGATATGGGTCACCCCTCCACTTT
V gene: TRBV28; clone size: .; D gene: .; J gene: TRBJ2-7; CDR3 protein: CASSLTEGNEQYF; CDR3 DNA: TGTGCCAGCAGTTTAACGGAAGGCAACGAGCAGTACTTC
V gene: TRBV14; clone size: .; D gene: TRBD2; J gene: TRBJ2-7; CDR3 protein: CASSPTSGARLYTYEQYF; CDR3 DNA: TGTGCCAGCAGCCCGACTAGCGGGGCCCGCCTTTATACCTACGAGCAGTACTTC
V gene: TRBV25-1; clone size: .; D gene: TRBD1; J gene: TRBJ1-1; CDR3 protein: CASNSGGTEAFF; CDR3 DNA: TGTGCCAGCAACTCAGGGGGAACTGAAGCTTTCTTT
V gene: TRBV9; clone size: .; D gene: TRBD2; J gene: TRBJ2-3; CDR3 protein: CASSAGFRTSGFTDTQYF; CDR3 DNA: TGTGCCAGCAGCGCCGGTTTCCGGACTAGCGGATTCACAGATACGCAGTATTTT
V gene: TRBV7-3; clone size: .; D gene: TRBD2; J gene: TRBJ2-1; CDR3 protein: CASSFSGSSYNEQFF; CDR3 DNA: TGTGCCAGCAGTTTTAGCGGGAGCTCCTACAATGAGCAGTTCTTC
V gene: TRBV2; clone size: .; D gene: .; J gene: TRBJ2-7; CDR3 protein: CASSWGNSYEQYF; CDR3 DNA: TGTGCCAGCTCGTGGGGCAACTCCTACGAGCAGTACTTC
V gene: TRBV5-6; clone size: once; D gene: .; J gene: TRBJ1-5; CDR3 protein: CASTNRVRNQPQHF; CDR3 DNA: TGTGCCAGCACCAACAGGGTTCGCAATCAGCCCCAGCATTTT
V gene: TRBV7-2; clone size: .; D gene: .; J gene: TRBJ2-1; CDR3 protein: CASSLGLFGEQFF; CDR3 DNA: TGTGCCAGCAGCCTTGGACTTTTCGGGGAGCAGTTCTTC
V gene: TRBV2; clone size: .; D gene: .; J gene: TRBJ2-7; CDR3 protein: CASSDRDIYEQYF; CDR3 DNA: TGTGCCAGCAGTGATCGGGACATCTACGAGCAGTACTTC
V gene: TRBV7-2; clone size: .; D gene: TRBD2; J gene: TRBJ2-1; CDR3 protein: CASSPSASGSFNEQFF; CDR3 DNA: TGTGCCAGCAGCCCGTCGGCTAGCGGGAGTTTCAATGAGCAGTTCTTC
V gene: TRBV12-5; clone size: .; D gene: TRBD1; J gene: TRBJ2-1; CDR3 protein: CASGLETGYNEQFF; CDR3 DNA: TGTGCTAGTGGTTTGGAGACAGGGTACAATGAGCAGTTCTTC
V gene: TRBV4-2; clone size: .; D gene: .; J gene: TRBJ1-2; CDR3 protein: CASSQVMGGEGYTF; CDR3 DNA: TGTGCCAGCAGCCAAGTAATGGGGGGTGAAGGCTACACCTTC
V gene: TRBV2; clone size: .; D gene: TRBD2; J gene: TRBJ2-2; CDR3 protein: CASRGQRETIGELFF; CDR3 DNA: TGTGCCAGCAGGGGTCAGCGGGAGACGATCGGGGAGCTGTTTTTT
V gene: TRBV9; clone size: few; D gene: .; J gene: TRBJ1-5; CDR3 protein: CASSLGTSNQPQHF; CDR3 DNA: TGTGCCAGCAGCCTCGGGACCAGCAATCAGCCCCAGCATTTT
V gene: TRBV9; clone size: .; D gene: .; J gene: TRBJ1-5; CDR3 protein: CASSVGGGPQPQHF; CDR3 DNA: TGTGCCAGCAGCGTAGGTGGGGGGCCTCAGCCCCAGCATTTT
V gene: TRBV29-1; clone size: .; D gene: .; J gene: TRBJ2-7; CDR3 protein: CSAEIRDYYEQYF; CDR3 DNA: TGCAGCGCCGAGATCAGGGATTACTACGAGCAGTACTTC
V gene: TRBV6-4; clone size: .; D gene: .; J gene: TRBJ2-7; CDR3 protein: CASRNPSFQSYEQYF; CDR3 DNA: TGTGCCAGCAGAAACCCGAGTTTTCAGTCCTACGAGCAGTACTTC
V gene: TRBV18; clone size: .; D gene: .; J gene: TRBJ1-5; CDR3 protein: CASSPYSNQPQHF; CDR3 DNA: TGTGCCAGCTCACCGTATAGCAATCAGCCCCAGCATTTT
V gene: TRBV2; clone size: .; D gene: .; J gene: TRBJ1-2; CDR3 protein: CASSVGYGYTF; CDR3 DNA: TGTGCCAGCAGTGTAGGGTATGGCTACACCTTC
V gene: TRBV6-5; clone size: .; D gene: .; J gene: TRBJ2-7; CDR3 protein: CASSAGDLEQYF; CDR3 DNA: TGTGCCAGCAGTGCCGGGGACCTAGAGCAGTACTTC
V gene: TRBV15; clone size: .; D gene: TRBD1; J gene: TRBJ2-1; CDR3 protein: CATRDRGLYEQFF; CDR3 DNA: TGTGCCACCAGGGACAGGGGCCTCTATGAGCAGTTCTTC
V gene: TRBV6-5; clone size: .; D gene: .; J gene: TRBJ1-1; CDR3 protein: CASSYSGREAFF; CDR3 DNA: TGTGCCAGCAGTTACTCCGGACGAGAAGCTTTCTTT
V gene: TRBV19; clone size: .; D gene: TRBD2; J gene: TRBJ2-1; CDR3 protein: CASSIFPSGSANEQFF; CDR3 DNA: TGTGCCAGTAGTATTTTCCCCAGCGGGAGCGCCAATGAGCAGTTCTTC
V gene: TRBV7-7; clone size: .; D gene: TRBD2; J gene: TRBJ2-1; CDR3 protein: CASSIGLAGVDEQFF; CDR3 DNA: TGTGCCAGCAGCATCGGACTAGCGGGGGTCGATGAGCAGTTCTTC
V gene: TRBV27; clone size: once; D gene: TRBD1; J gene: TRBJ2-7; CDR3 protein: CASRGTGRWYEQYF; CDR3 DNA: TGTGCCAGCAGGGGGACAGGAAGATGGTACGAGCAGTACTTC